The TCR beta chain described here comes from a study of T cells in Graves' hyperthyroidism and ophthalmopathy (dated by TCRdb to about 2019). Study-wide context: Peripheral blood was sampled at the time of initial diagnosis, prior to any treatment. Prospective prediction of ophthalmopathy was tested in an independent validation cohort consisting of some 20 hyperthyroidism patients and approximately 16 patients who later progressed to ophthalmopathy. TCR Vbeta CDR3 sequencing of 130 to 150 peripheral blood samples (over 40 ophthalmopathy, about 80 hyperthyroidism and around 17 progressor patients) is reported in the paper. In addition, the study compared T-cell repertoires in thyroid tissue and in blood from roughly six Graves' hyperthyroidism patients. After sampling, hyperthyroidism patients received methimazole starting at 30 mg daily, and ophthalmopathy patients received high-dose intravenous methylprednisolone. A discovery cohort of about 96 patients, roughly 45 with Graves' ophthalmopathy and 57 with stable Graves' hyperthyroidism, was used to find distinguishing TCR V-J signatures. The 90 or so discovery patients were randomly split 7:3 into training and test sets. The study at large found these results: Most expanded thyroid clonotypes (frequency above 0.001) were also detected in blood, suggesting blood repertoires may reflect thyroid immune responses. A model built on a 13 V-J signature distinguished ophthalmopathy from stable hyperthyroidism, reaching 85% to 90% sensitivity and about 81% specificity in cross-validation and 80%/75% in testing. In validation, progression to ophthalmopathy was predicted by the model with nearly 71% sensitivity and 72% to 80% specificity, a median of around 6.5 months before onset. Sample size was not statistically predetermined, and investigators were not blinded to group allocation.

Amplification of TCR beta CDR3 regions was carried out from RNA transcripts. A first-round RT-PCR of the TCR CDR3 used the HTBI primer set with the Qiagen OneStep RT-PCR kit. A second multiplex PCR round built the libraries, followed by size selection and purification. Libraries were sequenced paired-end with 100 bp reads on an Illumina HiSeq2000. The authors' analysis ran thus. SOAPnuke was used to process the raw data, removing reads that contained adapters or uncalled bases, had a mean Phred below 15, or lacked an exact match to the constant primer or identifier. High-quality paired reads were merged with COPE v1.2.5, and unique nucleotide sequences were defined as clonotypes. MiTCR v1.1 was used to align clonotypes to the IMGT TRBV, TRBD and TRBJ reference segments. The analysis was restricted to V-J combinations with a frequency above 0.0001, which together covered just over 98% of the repertoires. A TCS score was defined as the ratio of F50 (clonal expansion) to E x V (chaos), with BLOSUM62-based TCRdist applied between CDR3 peptides within each V-J. Welch's t-statistics and random forest reduced 514 V-J features to 13, which were used in a naive Bayes classifier (R e1071). Through fastp at Q25 and MiXCR, TCRdb rebuilt clones from the public reads, retaining in-frame beta chains. Entries are consolidated by CDR3 protein sequence, retaining the most common genes and DNA. In this record, the V and J calls reflect TCRdb's handling and not the investigators' own analysis. The sample table lists fewer than 450,000 distinct CDR3 sequences, 13% to 15% of them with a count of one. Under 25% of the sample is taken by the ten largest.

In the ophthalmopathy patients, disease was moderately to severely active, with a Clinical Activity Score of 3 or more, a NOSPECS grade of 4 or more, and a duration of less than 3 months. Patients with uncontrolled infections, other autoimmune diseases, pregnancy or lactation were excluded. Diagnoses relied on clinical symptoms, serum thyroxine and TRAb, thyroid ultrasound and orbital computed tomography. PBMCs were isolated from approximately 10 ml of fresh peripheral blood by Ficoll-Paque density gradient centrifugation. Total RNA was extracted using Trizol reagent, and RNA quality was assessed on an Agilent 2100 Bioanalyzer. This clonotype came up many times. Its recognized antigen is unknown. No quality values exist for individual bases; no much larger clone is one base distant. The CDR3 sequence holds 16 residues, the cysteine and phenylalanine included. Only the CDR3 portion is preserved as DNA: 48 bases, with reading frame beginning at the first base. From a lookup of the germline V gene (reference sequence), CDR1 and CDR2 are DFQATT and SNEGSKA. V was cut back by 0 bases and J by 5 bases, leaving a gap of 19 bases between them.

The source material was blood. Recombination joined TRBV20-1 with TRBJ1-1, with the D segment identity uncertain. The receptor was isolated from a woman aged 60-70 years with Graves' ophthalmopathy. The bases read TGCAGTGCTAGAGACCCGGTTGCACAACGAGGGACTGAAGCTTTCTTT. This yields the protein CSARDPVAQRGTEAFF.